The present T cell receptor (beta chain) was sequenced within a study of cytotoxic CD8 clonotypes in ibrutinib-treated CLL. The study, taken as a whole, reports: Baseline values of clonality outstripped age-matched healthy donors and followed circulating CD8+ T-cell counts.

The V gene's germline CDR1 is ENHRY and CDR2 SYGVKD. Between the trimmed V and J ends, which lost 9 bases and 3 bases, there was a span of 20 bases. This CDR3 is 15 amino acids long. Details on this clone: Antigen: not known.

Method: immunoSEQ multiplex PCR; TCRdb's copy keeps in-frame clones and lacks some. The sample has hundreds of thousands of clones; 70% are singletons. The origin of this receptor is a human donor with chronic lymphocytic leukemia. The chain is built from TRBV10-3 and TRBJ1-2; no clear D. Source: PBMCs, taken after 24 months of ibrutinib treatment. Written as DNA, the CDR3 is TGTGCCATTAGCCCGAACCTAGAAGGACACTATGGCTACACCTTC. As protein: CAISPNLEGHYGYTF.